The source of this T cell receptor beta chain is a study of T cells in Graves' hyperthyroidism and ophthalmopathy. This clonotype was seen at least ten times. This CDR3 has 15 amino acids. Trimming cost V 2 bases and J 4 bases, with 12 bases left between them. The CDR3 regions of TCR beta were amplified from RNA transcripts. When the TCR CDR3 underwent first-round RT-PCR, the HTBI primer set was used. Using its own MiXCR run on the multiplex PCR reads, TCRdb lists one record per CDR3 protein. The sample has about 420,000 distinct CDR3 sequences; about a sixth are singletons. V and J are TRBV12-3 or TRBV12-4 and TRBJ1-5; D unresolved. The TCR comes from a woman aged 18-29 years with Graves' hyperthyroidism. Source material: blood. The CDR3 DNA follows: TGTGCCAGCAGTTTAAGGGTGGCAGTTAATCAGCCCCAGCATTTT. Protein sequence: CASSLRVAVNQPQHF.